The 30 T cell receptor beta chains given below trace back to one sample, sequenced in a study of lymphopenia after photon versus proton radiotherapy. Profiling relied on immunoSEQ multiplex PCR, and the TCRdb table lists in-frame clones only, not all of them. The repertoire includes around 18,000 clones, approximately 82% of them detected once, and 20% to 25% sits in the top ten. The specimen was peripheral blood, collected from a patient treated with proton-based radiotherapy. Every receptor here comes from a man between 65 and 85 years old with pancreatic cancer.

The J gene is TRBJ2-7, the V gene TRBV7-9; 9 bases line up with TRBD1. The CDR3 runs 14 residues. After removal of 3 bases from V and 7 bases from J, the junction contained 7 bases not matched to a gene. Looked up from germline, CDR1 is SEHNR and CDR2 is FQNEAQ (reference sequence). CDR3 nucleotide sequence: TGTGCCAGCAGCTTGGGACAGGGCCCAAGGGAGCAGTACTTC. It codes for CASSLGQGPREQYF.

This clone was counted a few times. This sequence joins TRBV28 and TRBJ2-5; the D is unclear. Deletions cut 3 bases from V and 5 bases from J, with 13 bases between. Germline-derived CDR1 and CDR2 are MDHEN and SYDVKM. CDR3 size: 14 residues. The CDR3 DNA is TGTGCCAGCAGTTTCCCCGGGTCTTGGGAGACCCAGTACTTC. It codes for CASSFPGSWETQYF.

The gene calls are TRBV7-9 and TRBJ1-1; unclear D gene. V was pared by 1 base and J by 4 bases, with 4 bases between. The CDR3 sequence is 12 residues long. Germline V gives CDR1 SEHNR, CDR2 FQNEAQ (reference sequence). In DNA, the CDR3 is TGTGCCAGCAGCTTAGGAGTCACTGAAGCTTTCTTT. Translated, it gives CASSLGVTEAFF.

The table lists this clone with a few counts. This chain links TRBV9 with TRBJ2-5; 7 nucleotides line up with TRBD1. V dropped 4 bases and J dropped 5; count of bases not matched to a gene: 11. The germline V gene has CDR1 SGDLS and CDR2 YYNGEE. This CDR3 is 15 amino acids long. The CDR3 region is CASSPLEGARETQYF. CDR3 coding DNA: TGTGCCAGCAGCCCTTTAGAGGGGGCCCGGGAGACCCAGTACTTC.

The rearrangement joins TRBV28 to TRBJ1-1; 7 bases match TRBD1. The CDR3 is 15 amino acids. The V gene end was trimmed by 3 bases and the J gene end by 3 bases; junction bases not matched to a gene: 7. The germline gives CDR1 MDHEN, CDR2 SYDVKM. CDR3 nucleotides: TGTGCCAGCAGTTTCCTGACAGGGATGGACACTGAAGCTTTCTTT. Translated: CASSFLTGMDTEAFF.

The V and J genes are TRBV19 and TRBJ1-2; D may be TRBD1 (5 bases). CDR1 LNHDA and CDR2 SQIVND come from the germline V gene (reference sequence). V was pared by 10 bases and J by 6 bases, with 15 bases between. The CDR3 contains 12 residues. CDR3: CATQAGMDGYTF. In DNA form, the CDR3 reads TGTGCCACCCAGGCAGGGATGGATGGCTACACCTTC.

The chain combines TRBV9 with TRBJ1-2; D possibly corresponds to TRBD1 (6 bases). The CDR3 consists of 12 residues. Germline V gene data show CDR1 as SGDLS and CDR2 as YYNGEE. The V and J ends lost 5 bases and 6 bases respectively, with 11 bases between them. The CDR3 coding sequence is TGTGCCAGCAGTTCGACAGGAGATGGCTACACCTTC. Protein product: CASSSTGDGYTF.

This clone was counted only a few times. The J gene is TRBJ1-1, the V gene TRBV9; no definite D call. V dropped 1 base and J dropped 0 bases, with 4 bases sitting between them. Germline CDR1 SGDLS, CDR2 YYNGEE. The CDR3 spans 13 residues. The CDR3 DNA reads TGTGCCAGCAGCGTAACTATGAACACTGAAGCTTTCTTT. Translating it yields CASSVTMNTEAFF.

This clone occurred once. This chain joins TRBV6-1 and TRBJ2-7, with 8 bases that match TRBD2. The germline V gene encodes CDR1 MNHNS and CDR2 SASEGT. This CDR3 comprises 14 residues. V lost 4 bases to trimming and J lost 0 bases; unmatched junction nucleotides: 2. The chain's CDR3 is CASSGSGSSYEQYF. CDR3 in DNA: TGTGCCAGCAGTGGAAGCGGGAGCTCCTACGAGCAGTACTTC.

V and J are TRBV29-1 and TRBJ2-3; tentatively, D is TRBD1 or TRBD2 (5 bases each). In germline, CDR1 is SQVTM, CDR2 ANQGSEA. V lost 5 bases, J lost 7 bases, and 10 bases lay in between. The CDR3 has 11 amino acids. The CDR3 coding sequence is TGCAGCGTTCGGGGCCTAAATACGCAGTATTTT. This translates into CSVRGLNTQYF.

The rearrangement joins TRBV7-9 to TRBJ1-2; D is unresolved. Germline CDR1 is SEHNR and CDR2 is FQNEAQ (reference sequence). Trimming took 1 base from V and 4 from J, leaving 10 bases between them. This CDR3 has 14 amino acids. This chain's CDR3 is CASSLVGSTYGYTF. The DNA of the CDR3 is TGTGCCAGCAGCTTAGTGGGCAGCACCTATGGCTACACCTTC. The full variable domain, in which reference TRBV7-9 and TRBJ1-2 provide the parts outside the CDR3, is DTGVSQNPRHKITKRGQNVTFRCDPISEHNRLYWYRQTLGQGPEFLTYFQNEAQLEKSRLLSDRFSAERPKGSFSTLEIQRTEQGDSAMYLCASSLVGSTYGYTFGSGTRLTVV.

The chain is built from TRBV28 and TRBJ1-2; no clear D. The V end lost 6 bases, the J end lost 8 bases, and 13 bases lay between the germline ends. The CDR3 length is 12 residues. CDR1 and CDR2 (germline): MDHEN, SYDVKM. This CDR3 reads CASRFGVSGYTF. The CDR3 nucleotides are TGTGCCAGCAGGTTCGGGGTTTCGGGCTACACCTTC.

This chain connects TRBV19 to TRBJ1-1; 9 nucleotides line up with TRBD1. The CDR3 has 15 residues. Per the germline V gene, CDR1 is LNHDA and CDR2 is SQIVND (reference sequence). The J segment lost 10 bases and the V segment lost 1 base, leaving 10 bases of the junction unmatched. As DNA, the CDR3 is TGTGCCAGTAGTATAGCAGGACAGGGGTACGGGGCAGCTTTCTTT. Protein sequence: CASSIAGQGYGAAFF.

This clone was seen only once. The V call is TRBV5-1, the J call TRBJ2-3, with 10 nucleotides matching TRBD2. CDR1 and CDR2 from the germline V gene are SGHRS and YFSETQ. The CDR3 has 17 residues. The V gene end was trimmed by 0 bases and the J gene end by 5 bases; junction bases not matched to a gene: 9. CDR3 sequence: CASSLASLAGWVDTQYF. The CDR3 nucleotides read TGCGCCAGCAGCTTGGCCTCACTAGCGGGGTGGGTAGATACGCAGTATTTT.

This clone is a singleton in its sample. This chain joins TRBV30 and TRBJ2-1, with 8 nucleotides matching TRBD1. This CDR3 region has 15 residues. With 4 bases clipped from V and 12 bases from J, the junction kept 17 bases outside the gene matches. CDR1 and CDR2 (germline): GTSNPN, SVGIG (reference sequence). The CDR3 DNA sequence: TGTGCCTGGACCCCCATTCCTCAGGGGGCCGGGGGGCAGTTCTTC. Translation: CAWTPIPQGAGGQFF.

The chain uses TRBV2 and TRBJ2-3; D is perhaps TRBD2 (6 bases). There are 15 residues in the CDR3. CDR1 SNHLY and CDR2 FYNNEI come from the germline V gene. V was pared by 6 bases and J by 2 bases, with 15 bases between. Written as DNA, the CDR3 is TGTGCCAGCAGGATCCGGGACTTTCCCACAGATACGCAGTATTTT. This translates into CASRIRDFPTDTQYF.

The chain links TRBV28 to TRBJ2-7; 12 bases map to TRBD2. From germline, CDR1 is MDHEN and CDR2 SYDVKM. The CDR3 has 15 residues. The V gene end was trimmed by 6 bases and the J gene end by 1 base; junction bases not matched to a gene: 4. CDR3 nucleotide sequence: TGTGCCAGCAGCCCCACTAGCGGGGGGTCCTACGAGCAGTACTTC. It encodes CASSPTSGGSYEQYF.

This chain uses TRBV7-2 with TRBJ1-1, with a weak D call TRBD1 (5 bases). V dropped 4 bases and J dropped 1 base, with 10 bases sitting between them. Germline V CDR1 and CDR2: SGHTA, FQGNSA. There are 14 residues in the CDR3. CDR3 sequence (DNA): TGTGCCAGCAGCTCCGCGGGGACGAACACTGAAGCTTTCTTT. It translates to CASSSAGTNTEAFF.

The chain couples TRBV9 to TRBJ1-1, with unresolved D. Trimming shortened V by 0 bases and J by 4 bases, and 16 bases separated the two germline ends. The CDR3 is 16 amino acids. Germline V gene sequence: CDR1 SGDLS, CDR2 YYNGEE. The CDR3 DNA is TGTGCCAGCAGCGTAGAATCTGGGTACGTAAGCACTGAAGCTTTCTTT. It specifies CASSVESGYVSTEAFF.

The V gene is TRBV7-2, the J gene TRBJ1-3; no reliable D call. Trimming removed 7 bases from V and 2 bases from J, with 9 bases in between. The CDR3 runs 13 residues. Germline CDR1 is SGHTA and CDR2 is FQGNSA. Here the CDR3 reads CASKRRAGNTIYF. The CDR3, as DNA: TGTGCCAGCAAGAGAAGGGCTGGAAACACCATATATTTT.

This chain joins TRBV5-5 and TRBJ2-3, with 7 bases fitting TRBD2. CDR1 SGHKS and CDR2 YYEKEE come from the germline V gene (reference sequence). The CDR3 totals 16 residues. V dropped 0 bases and J dropped 4; count of bases not matched to a gene: 8. The CDR3 is CASSLAVGGRPDTQYF. The CDR3 DNA follows: TGTGCCAGCAGCTTGGCGGTGGGAGGGCGGCCAGATACGCAGTATTTT.

The chain employs TRBV11-2 and TRBJ1-4, with D possibly matching TRBD1 (5 bases). Trimming took off 5 bases at V and 3 bases at J, with 10 bases between the two ends. Germline V gene data show CDR1 as SGHAT and CDR2 as FQNNGV. The CDR3 covers 14 residues. The CDR3 here is CASSLRGPNEKLFF. The CDR3 region has the DNA TGTGCCAGCAGCCTACGGGGCCCTAATGAAAAACTGTTTTTT.

The V call is TRBV6-5, the J call TRBJ1-2, with TRBD1 as a possible D gene (5 bases). Germline-derived CDR1 and CDR2 are MNHEY and SVGAGI. Trimming removed 2 bases from V and 4 bases from J, with 11 bases in between. The CDR3 contains 14 residues. The CDR3 is CASSYRQLSYGYTF. CDR3 coding DNA: TGTGCCAGCAGTTACAGACAGTTGAGCTATGGCTACACCTTC.

The V call is TRBV7-9, the J call TRBJ2-2; a possible D gene is TRBD1 (7 bases). Germline V CDR1 and CDR2: SEHNR, FQNEAQ (reference sequence). This CDR3 comprises 17 residues. V was shortened by 4 bases and J by 0 bases, with 15 bases between the two germline ends. CDR3 DNA sequence: TGTGCCAGCAGCTCCCGCGACAGGGACTCGAACACCGGGGAGCTGTTTTTT. Protein sequence: CASSSRDRDSNTGELFF.

The chain couples TRBV6-5 to TRBJ2-3, with D unclear. V gave up 5 bases and J gave up 2 bases, with 8 bases separating them. This CDR3 has 13 amino acids. The V gene's germline CDR1 is MNHEY and CDR2 SVGAGI. This CDR3 is CASSARITDTQYF. CDR3 nucleotide sequence: TGTGCCAGCAGTGCAAGAATCACAGATACGCAGTATTTT.

CDR3 loop: CASSPSGQFYGYTF. In DNA form, the CDR3 reads TGTGCCAGCTCACCCTCGGGACAGTTCTATGGCTACACCTTC. The chain links TRBV18 to TRBJ1-2, with TRBD1 identical over 7 bases. This CDR3 spans 14 amino acids. Germline values: CDR1 KGHSH, CDR2 LQKENI. The J segment lost 4 bases and the V segment lost 3 bases, leaving 5 bases of the junction unmatched.

The rearrangement joins TRBV18 to TRBJ2-5; tentatively, D is TRBD1 or TRBD2 (5 bases each). Per the germline V gene, CDR1 is KGHSH and CDR2 is LQKENI. The CDR3 has 15 residues. The V and J ends lost 2 bases and 1 base respectively, with 11 bases between them. The CDR3 region is CASSPGASSQETQYF. The CDR3 coding sequence is TGTGCCAGCTCACCAGGGGCTAGCAGCCAAGAGACCCAGTACTTC. Complete variable domain (other parts from reference TRBV18 and TRBJ2-5): NAGVMQNPRHLVRRRGQEARLRCSPMKGHSHVYWYRQLPEEGLKFMVYLQKENIIDESGMPKERFSAEFPKEGPSILRIQQVVRGDSAAYFCASSPGASSQETQYFGPGTRLLVL.

The chain uses TRBV29-1 and TRBJ1-1; D call uncertain. With 3 bases removed from V and 5 bases from J, the gap between germline ends came to 10 bases. This CDR3 is 12 amino acids long. Germline V gives CDR1 SQVTM, CDR2 ANQGSEA. CDR3 region: CSVDPALTEAFF. CDR3 nucleotide sequence: TGCAGCGTTGATCCAGCCTTAACTGAAGCTTTCTTT.

This chain uses TRBV5-1 with TRBJ1-1; 9 bases line up with TRBD1. The germline V gene encodes CDR1 SGHRS and CDR2 YFSETQ. V was clipped by 0 bases and J by 1 base; unmatched bases: 1. The CDR3 length is 15 residues. CDR3 DNA sequence: TGCGCCAGCAGCTTGGAACAGGGGGCGAACACTGAAGCTTTCTTT. Translation: CASSLEQGANTEAFF.

The chain recombines TRBV18 with TRBJ2-6, with 7 bases that match TRBD1. Germline V gene sequence: CDR1 KGHSH, CDR2 LQKENI. This CDR3 has 16 amino acids. V was clipped by 8 bases and J by 3 bases; unmatched bases: 10. The CDR3 DNA follows: TGTGCCAGCGTTGGACAGGCCCTGGGTGGGGCCAACGTCCTGACTTTC. Translation gives CASVGQALGGANVLTF.